This paragraph covers one T cell receptor (beta chain) sequence. It lacks a known antigen. Within one base of it there is no much larger clone, and no base qualities were kept. This entry belongs to a study of CD8 T cells in Susac syndrome (dated 2019 in TCRdb). In terms of the full investigation: Repertoire sequencing was used to test whether CD8+ T cell activation and differentiation in Susac syndrome was antigen driven. CD8+ T cell repertoire clonality was compared between over 9 healthy donors, some 14 Susac syndrome patients and fewer than 19 multiple sclerosis patients. Beyond this particular receptor, the publication reports: The TCR sequencing and HLA analysis was acknowledged to have included a relatively small number of individuals.

RNA was extracted with the RNeasy kit and roughly 0.5 to 1 ug was reverse transcribed using random hexamers. The immunoSEQ multiplex PCR assay, covering 54 Vbeta and 13 Jbeta segments, was used to amplify TCR beta CDR3 regions. PCR amplification bias was corrected using a synthetic template baseline for primer optimization and computational correction. Processing in the source paper ran as follows. Reads were annotated to V, D and J genes per IMGT and analyzed with immunoSEQ Analyzer, keeping only productive sequences. To calculate clonality, Shannon entropy was normalized by log2 of the number of productive unique sequences and then subtracted from one. For each patient and control, public and private clones were evaluated within the 100 most prevalent clones. A clone was defined as Susac-specific if it was absent from the healthy and MS cohorts, from 950 to 1,300 published viral clones and from other ImmuneACCESS disease sequences. The public reads were quality trimmed at Q25 with fastp and then assembled into clones with MiXCR by TCRdb, keeping productive beta chains. A single entry per CDR3 protein holds the most common genes and DNA from its merged rows. The V and J calls, along with clone size, are taken from TCRdb and not from the paper's own processing. This sample is represented by fewer than 200,000 distinct CDR3 sequences; roughly 95% of them were singletons. Together, the top ten hold around 0.15% of the sample.

High-throughput TCR beta sequencing profiled peripheral blood CD8+ and CD4+ T cells from healthy donors, Susac syndrome patients and multiple sclerosis patients. Treatment-naive patients with stable or active relapsing-remitting disease fulfilling revised McDonald criteria were used as multiple sclerosis controls. CD8+ TEMRA cells were enriched by FACS, while bulk CD8+ and CD4+ T cells were purified by magnetic negative isolation. Blood was collected in EDTA tubes and processed within 24 hours, with PBMCs isolated through density gradient centrifugation. PBMCs intended for TCR sequencing were cryopreserved in liquid nitrogen and thawed later in a water bath at 37 degrees C. The sorted or isolated CD4+, CD8+ and CD8+ TEMRA cells had a purity of 90% or higher. The CDR3 spans 16 residues, from the cysteine through the phenylalanine. Only the CDR3 region is kept as DNA, spanning 48 bases read in frame from base 1. CDR1 is given as MGHDK and CDR2 as SYGVNS, both from the germline V gene. At the junction V is shortened by 3 bases and J by 2 bases, with 16 bases in between.

This receptor was taken from a human donor with multiple sclerosis. Sample: CD8+ T cells from PBMCs. The V gene is TRBV25-1 and the J gene is TRBJ2-5, with no confident D gene call. The CDR3 loop reads CASSDSAFAAQETQYF. The DNA reads as follows: TGTGCCAGCAGTGACTCCGCCTTTGCGGCTCAAGAGACCCAGTACTTC.